The T cell receptor (beta chain) described here comes from a study of vaccination and CD4 T cells after COVID-19. Scientists ran DNA taken from cultured CD4+ T cells through the Oncomine TCR Beta short-read assay for sequencing. DNA came from CD4+ T cells after culture. MiXCR was run by TCRdb on the PCR reads, yielding one entry per CDR3 protein. The sample has about 5,900 distinct CDR3 sequences; about 32% are singletons. This clonotype counts as medium-sized. The antigen remains unidentified. This sample's treatment: roughly 11-day PBMC culture with coronavirus spike peptide pools or control peptides (ViraFEST assay). An unexposed donor provided the CD4+ T cells, which were collected before the COVID-19 pandemic (2011-2018). After being plated at over 1.5 million per well, PBMCs were cultured with about 10 IU/ml IL-2 and approximately 10 ug/ml peptide pools. The V gene's germline CDR1 is MNHEY and CDR2 SVGAGI. Trimming cost V 0 bases and J 8 bases, with 10 bases left between them. This CDR3 has 13 residues.

The V and J genes are TRBV6-5 and TRBJ1-1, with a possible D match to TRBD1 (6 bases). The sequenced sample was CD4+ T cells from blood, cultured in vitro. This sequence originates from a human donor in good health. DNA of the CDR3: TGTGCCAGCAGTTACTCTCAGGGGCAAGAAGCTTTCTTT. It translates to CASSYSQGQEAFF.